The next 13 T cell receptor beta chains were all read from a single sample in a study of OX40 agonist ivuxolimab in advanced cancers. Some clones are missing from TCRdb's copy, which holds only in-frame ones; the method was immunoSEQ multiplex PCR. The sample yields more than 40,000 clones, 88% seen once. The specimen comprised CD4+ or CD8+ T cells sorted from blood, sampled in a trial of the OX40 agonist ivuxolimab. Receptor source: an adult with an advanced solid tumor such as melanoma, head and neck, liver or kidney cancer.

This clone was seen only once. The chain uses TRBV18 and TRBJ1-1; no reliable D call. Germline V lookup: CDR1 KGHSH, CDR2 LQKENI. The CDR3 runs to 15 residues. Trimming left V 0 bases short and J 1 base short, with 9 bases between. Here the CDR3 DNA reads TGTGCCAGCTCACCACCCGGACTCCCGAACACTGAAGCTTTCTTT. The encoded protein is CASSPPGLPNTEAFF.

The chain links TRBV19 to TRBJ1-5; no clear D gene. V lost 5 bases and J lost 7, with 12 bases in between. The CDR3 spans 13 residues. CDR1 and CDR2 from the germline V gene are LNHDA and SQIVND (reference sequence). In DNA, the CDR3 is TGTGCCAGTAGTGCAGCCGATAGGCAGCCCCAGCATTTT. Translation: CASSAADRQPQHF.

The chain joins TRBV28 to TRBJ2-7; tentative D call: TRBD1 (6 bases). The CDR3 runs to 15 residues. Germline CDR1 is MDHEN and CDR2 is SYDVKM. V was pared by 4 bases and J by 2 bases, with 15 bases between. The CDR3 loop reads CASSSPGQTTYEQYF. CDR3 in DNA: TGTGCCAGCAGTTCACCGGGACAAACAACCTACGAGCAGTACTTC.

This sequence joins TRBV10-2 and TRBJ2-1; D gene unclear. The CDR3 is made up of 13 amino acids. Trimming removed 6 bases from V and 7 bases from J, with 13 bases in between. Per germline, CDR1 WSHSY and CDR2 SAAADI. CDR3 loop: CASRGRNGNEQFF. The CDR3 nucleotides are TGCGCCAGCAGGGGTAGGAATGGGAATGAGCAGTTCTTC.

This chain uses TRBV5-1 with TRBJ2-7, with D tentatively TRBD1 (6 bases). The CDR3 sequence is 14 residues long. Between the trimmed V and J ends, which lost 1 base and 4 bases, there was a span of 12 bases. CDR1 SGHRS and CDR2 YFSETQ come from the germline V gene. The CDR3, as DNA: TGCGCCAGCAGCTTGTCAGGGGAATCGTACGAGCAGTACTTC. This encodes CASSLSGESYEQYF.

The CDR3 sequence is CASSLVEGVYNEQFF. CDR3 DNA sequence: TGTGCCAGCAGCTTAGTGGAGGGAGTCTACAATGAGCAGTTCTTC. The chain combines TRBV7-9 with TRBJ2-1; TRBD2 might be the D (6 bases). Trimming took 1 base from V and 3 from J, leaving 10 bases between them. CDR1 is SEHNR, CDR2 FQNEAQ, per germline (reference sequence). This CDR3 has 15 residues.

The genes are TRBV5-4 and TRBJ1-2; D unresolved. V lost 3 bases to trimming and J lost 8 bases, with 14 bases between them. Germline CDR1 SGHNT, CDR2 YYREEE (reference sequence). There are 13 residues in the CDR3. In DNA form, the CDR3 reads TGTGCCAGCAGCTCCCCCCCGTTCTACGGCTACACCTTC. This codes for CASSSPPFYGYTF.

V usage is TRBV7-6 and J usage is TRBJ2-2; TRBD2 might be the D (6 bases). CDR1 SGHVS and CDR2 FNYEAQ come from the germline V gene. CDR3 length equals 15 residues. Trimming pared 7 bases from V and 0 bases from J, leaving 12 bases between. Here the CDR3 reads CASIRGTANTGELFF. CDR3 in DNA: TGTGCCAGCATCCGCGGGACGGCGAACACCGGGGAGCTGTTTTTT. Looking up the rest from reference TRBV7-6 and TRBJ2-2 gives the full variable domain: GAGVSQSPRYKVTKRGQDVALRCDPISGHVSLYWYRQALGQGPEFLTYFNYEAQQDKSGLPNDRFSAERPEGSISTLTIQRTEQRDSAMYRCASIRGTANTGELFFGEGSRLTVL.

This chain's CDR3 is CASSPPWGLAGGPDTQYF. The CDR3 region has the DNA TGTGCCAGCAGTCCCCCTTGGGGACTAGCGGGGGGGCCAGATACGCAGTATTTT. The chain recombines TRBV28 with TRBJ2-3; 16 positions match TRBD2. CDR3 size: 18 residues. Germline CDR1 and CDR2: MDHEN and SYDVKM. V trimming: 5 bases; J trimming: 4 bases; junction bases outside the gene matches: 9.

This sequence joins TRBV11-2 and TRBJ1-1, with a tentative D call TRBD1 (5 bases). Trimming shortened V by 5 bases and J by 6 bases, and 16 bases separated the two germline ends. CDR1 and CDR2 (germline): SGHAT, FQNNGV. The CDR3 runs to 14 residues. The CDR3 reads CASSLGAMGSEAFF. DNA for the CDR3: TGTGCCAGCAGCCTCGGGGCCATGGGGTCTGAAGCTTTCTTT.

The chain couples TRBV9 to TRBJ2-5; D may be TRBD1 or TRBD2 (6 bases each). CDR3 size: 16 residues. Germline V lookup: CDR1 SGDLS, CDR2 YYNGEE. Trimming stripped 3 bases from V and 0 bases from J, with 15 bases between. CDR3 region: CASSAHGGGHQETQYF. CDR3 DNA sequence: TGTGCCAGCAGCGCCCACGGAGGGGGACACCAAGAGACCCAGTACTTC.

The V and J genes are TRBV4-3 and TRBJ1-4; 9 bases align to TRBD1. CDR1 is LGHNA, CDR2 YSLEER, per germline. This CDR3 is built from 16 residues. V gave up 1 base and J gave up 8 bases; unmatched junction bases: 8. The chain's CDR3 is CASSQGTGAVQEKLFF. The CDR3 DNA is TGCGCCAGCAGCCAAGGGACAGGGGCTGTGCAAGAAAAACTGTTTTTT.

The chain is built from TRBV30 and TRBJ2-5; D is perhaps TRBD1 or TRBD2 (6 bases each). The CDR3 is 14 amino acids. Looked up from germline, CDR1 is GTSNPN and CDR2 is SVGIG (reference sequence). The ends were cut back, 0 bases at V and 5 bases at J, with 13 bases in the middle. The CDR3 sequence is CAWSVITGRETQYF. CDR3 DNA sequence: TGTGCCTGGAGTGTGATCACAGGGAGGGAGACCCAGTACTTC. The complete variable domain, with remaining parts taken from reference TRBV30 and TRBJ2-5, reads SQTIHQWPATLVQPVGSPLSLECTVEGTSNPNLYWYRQAAGRGLQLLFYSVGIGQISSEVPQNLSASRPQDRQFILSSKKLLLSDSGFYLCAWSVITGRETQYFGPGTRLLVL.